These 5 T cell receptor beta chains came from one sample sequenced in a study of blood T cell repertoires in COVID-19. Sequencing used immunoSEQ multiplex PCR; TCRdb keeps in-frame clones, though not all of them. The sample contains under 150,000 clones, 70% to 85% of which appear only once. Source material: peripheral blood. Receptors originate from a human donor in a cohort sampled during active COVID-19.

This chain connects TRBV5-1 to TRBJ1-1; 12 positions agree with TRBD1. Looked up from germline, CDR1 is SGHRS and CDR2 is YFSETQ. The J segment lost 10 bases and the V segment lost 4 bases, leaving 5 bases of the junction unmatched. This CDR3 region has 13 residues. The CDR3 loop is CASSSPGQGAAFF. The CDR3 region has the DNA TGCGCCAGCAGCAGTCCGGGACAGGGGGCAGCTTTCTTT.

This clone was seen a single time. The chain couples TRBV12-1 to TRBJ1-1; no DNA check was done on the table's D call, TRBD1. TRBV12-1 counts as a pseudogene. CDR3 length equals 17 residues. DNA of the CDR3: TGTGCCAGCAGCTTGGGGGACAGGTCCGCGAGGGACACTGAAGCTTTCTTT. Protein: CASSLGDRSARDTEAFF.

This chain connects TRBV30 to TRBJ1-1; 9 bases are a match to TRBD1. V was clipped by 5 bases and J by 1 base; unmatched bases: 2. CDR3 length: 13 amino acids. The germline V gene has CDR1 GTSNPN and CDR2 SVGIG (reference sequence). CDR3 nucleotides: TGTGCCTGGGGACAGGGGAGGAACACTGAAGCTTTCTTT. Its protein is CAWGQGRNTEAFF.

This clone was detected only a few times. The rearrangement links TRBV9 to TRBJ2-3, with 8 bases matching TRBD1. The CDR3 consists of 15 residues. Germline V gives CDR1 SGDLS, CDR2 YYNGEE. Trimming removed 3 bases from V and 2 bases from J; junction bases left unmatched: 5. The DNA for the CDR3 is TGTGCCAGCAGCGCCCGACAGGGGTACACAGATACGCAGTATTTT. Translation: CASSARQGYTDTQYF. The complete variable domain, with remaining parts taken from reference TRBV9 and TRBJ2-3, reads DSGVTQTPKHLITATGQRVTLRCSPRSGDLSVYWYQQSLDQGLQFLIQYYNGEERAKGNILERFSAQQFPDLHSELNLSSLELGDSALYFCASSARQGYTDTQYFGPGTRLTVL.

The CDR3: CASSPHSGAYNEQFF. The CDR3 DNA is TGTGCCAGCAGCCCCCATAGCGGGGCATACAATGAGCAGTTCTTC. The chain carries TRBV5-4 and TRBJ2-1, with 8 positions matching TRBD2. Germline lookup yields CDR1 SGHNT and CDR2 YYREEE (reference sequence). This CDR3 has 15 residues. Unmatched junction bases numbered 7, after V lost 4 bases and J lost 4 bases.